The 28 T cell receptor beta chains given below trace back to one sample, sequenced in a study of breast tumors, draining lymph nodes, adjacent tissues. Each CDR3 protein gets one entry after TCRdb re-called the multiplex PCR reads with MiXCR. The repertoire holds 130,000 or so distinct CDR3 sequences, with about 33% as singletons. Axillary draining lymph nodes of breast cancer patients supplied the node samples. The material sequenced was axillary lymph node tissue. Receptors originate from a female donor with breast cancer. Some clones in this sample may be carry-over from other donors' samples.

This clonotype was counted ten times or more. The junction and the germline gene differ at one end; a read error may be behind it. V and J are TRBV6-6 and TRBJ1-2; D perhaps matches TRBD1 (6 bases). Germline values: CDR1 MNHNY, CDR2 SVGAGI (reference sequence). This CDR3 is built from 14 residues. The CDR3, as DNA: TGTGCCAGCAGTCACTCCGCCCCGGGGGCTGGCTACACCTTC. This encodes CASSHSAPGAGYTF.

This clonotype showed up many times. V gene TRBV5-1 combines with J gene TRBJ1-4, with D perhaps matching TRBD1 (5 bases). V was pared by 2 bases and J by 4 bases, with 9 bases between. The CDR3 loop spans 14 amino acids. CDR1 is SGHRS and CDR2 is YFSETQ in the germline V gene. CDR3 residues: CASSLRDRNEKLFF. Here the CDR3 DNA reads TGCGCCAGCAGCTTACGGGACCGTAATGAAAAACTGTTTTTT.

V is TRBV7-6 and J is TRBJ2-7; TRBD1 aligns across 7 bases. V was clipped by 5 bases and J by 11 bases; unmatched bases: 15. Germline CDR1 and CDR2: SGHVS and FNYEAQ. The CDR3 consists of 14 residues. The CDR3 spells CASSPLRRDSQEYV. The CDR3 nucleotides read TGTGCCAGCAGCCCCCTTAGACGGGACAGCCAAGAGTACGTC.

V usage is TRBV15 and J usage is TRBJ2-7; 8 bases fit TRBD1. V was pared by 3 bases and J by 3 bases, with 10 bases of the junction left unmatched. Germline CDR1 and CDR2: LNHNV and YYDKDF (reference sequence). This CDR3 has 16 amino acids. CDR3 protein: CATSSARDRSNYEQYV. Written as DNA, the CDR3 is TGTGCCACCAGCAGTGCTAGGGACAGGTCGAACTACGAGCAGTACGTC.

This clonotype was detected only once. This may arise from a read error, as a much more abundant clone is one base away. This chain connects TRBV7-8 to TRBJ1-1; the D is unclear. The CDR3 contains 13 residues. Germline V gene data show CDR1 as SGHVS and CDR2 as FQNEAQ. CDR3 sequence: CASILVDDTEAFF. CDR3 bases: TGTGCCAGCATCTTAGTAGACGACACTGAAGCTTTCTTT.

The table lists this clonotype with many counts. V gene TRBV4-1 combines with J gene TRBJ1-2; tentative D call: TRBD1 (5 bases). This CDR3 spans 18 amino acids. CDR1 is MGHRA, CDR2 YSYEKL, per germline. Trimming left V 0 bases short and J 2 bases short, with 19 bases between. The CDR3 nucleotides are TGCGCCAGCAGCCAAGATGGATGGGGGGGTGCCGGAAACTATGGCTACACCTTC. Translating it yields CASSQDGWGGAGNYGYTF.

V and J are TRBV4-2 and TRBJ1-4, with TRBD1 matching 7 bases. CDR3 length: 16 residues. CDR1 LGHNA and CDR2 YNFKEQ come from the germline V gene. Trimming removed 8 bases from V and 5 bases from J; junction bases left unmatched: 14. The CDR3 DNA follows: TGTGCCAGCTGTCTAAATCCGGGACAGCCGAATGAAAAACTGTTTTTT. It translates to CASCLNPGQPNEKLFF.

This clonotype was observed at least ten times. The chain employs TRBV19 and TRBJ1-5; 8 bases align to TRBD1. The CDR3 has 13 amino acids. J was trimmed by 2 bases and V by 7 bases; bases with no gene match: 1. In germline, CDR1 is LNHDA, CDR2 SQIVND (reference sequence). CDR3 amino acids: CASKDRGNQPQHF. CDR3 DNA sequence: TGTGCCAGTAAGGACAGGGGCAATCAGCCCCAGCATTTT.

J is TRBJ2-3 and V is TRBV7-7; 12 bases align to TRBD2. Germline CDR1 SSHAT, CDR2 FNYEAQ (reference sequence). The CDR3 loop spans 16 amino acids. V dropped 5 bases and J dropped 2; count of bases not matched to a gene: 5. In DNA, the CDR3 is TGTGCCAGCAGCCAAACTAGCGGGGGGCCCACAGATACGCAGTATTTT. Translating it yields CASSQTSGGPTDTQYF.

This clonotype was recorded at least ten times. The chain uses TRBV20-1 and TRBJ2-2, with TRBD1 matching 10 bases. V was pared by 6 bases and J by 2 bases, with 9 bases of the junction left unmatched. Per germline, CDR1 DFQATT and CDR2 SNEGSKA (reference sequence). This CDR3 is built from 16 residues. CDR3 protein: CSAGQGGLPNTGELFF. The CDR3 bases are TGCAGTGCCGGACAGGGGGGACTACCCAACACCGGGGAGCTGTTTTTT.

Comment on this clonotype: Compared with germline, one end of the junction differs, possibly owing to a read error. Here the CDR3 reads CASSIGTSGWGDTQYF. CDR3 DNA: TGTGCTAGCAGCATCGGGACTAGCGGGTGGGGGGATACGCAGTATTTT. The chain carries TRBV7-9 and TRBJ2-3, with 12 bases aligning to TRBD2. Germline CDR1 and CDR2: SEHNR and FQNEAQ (reference sequence). CDR3 size: 16 residues.

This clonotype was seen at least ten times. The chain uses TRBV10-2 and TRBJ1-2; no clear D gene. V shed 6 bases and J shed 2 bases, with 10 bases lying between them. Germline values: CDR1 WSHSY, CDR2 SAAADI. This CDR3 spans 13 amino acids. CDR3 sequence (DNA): TGCGCCAGCAGCGCGGACGGGAACTATGGCTACACCTTC. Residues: CASSADGNYGYTF.

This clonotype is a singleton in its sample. CDR3 coding DNA: TGTGCCAGCAGCTTGGTTGGGGCTTGGGACAAAAACATTCAGTACTTC. It translates to CASSLVGAWDKNIQYF. This chain links TRBV5-8 with TRBJ2-4; weak D call: TRBD1 (5 bases). The ends were cut back, 0 bases at V and 3 bases at J, with 13 bases in the middle. The CDR3 consists of 16 residues. Germline V lookup: CDR1 SGHTS, CDR2 YDEGEE.

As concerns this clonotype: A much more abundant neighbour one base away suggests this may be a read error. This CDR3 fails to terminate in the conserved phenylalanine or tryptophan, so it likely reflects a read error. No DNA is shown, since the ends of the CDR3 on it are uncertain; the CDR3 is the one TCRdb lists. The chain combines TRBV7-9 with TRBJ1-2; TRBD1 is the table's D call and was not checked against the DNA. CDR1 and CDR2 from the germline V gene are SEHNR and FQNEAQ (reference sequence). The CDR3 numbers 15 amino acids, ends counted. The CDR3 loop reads CASSLSGQGVGGYPL.

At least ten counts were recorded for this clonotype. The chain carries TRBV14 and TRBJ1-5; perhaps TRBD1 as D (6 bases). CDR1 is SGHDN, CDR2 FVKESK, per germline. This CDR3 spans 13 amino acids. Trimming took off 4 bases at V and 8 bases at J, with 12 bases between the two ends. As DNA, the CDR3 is TGTGCCAGCAGCCGGTCTAAGGGGGAGCCCCAGCATTTT. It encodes CASSRSKGEPQHF. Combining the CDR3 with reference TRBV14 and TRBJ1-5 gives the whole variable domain EAGVTQFPSHSVIEKGQTVTLRCDPISGHDNLYWYRRVMGKEIKFLLHFVKESKQDESGMPNNRFLAERTGGTYSTLKVQPAELEDSGVYFCASSRSKGEPQHFGDGTRLSIL.

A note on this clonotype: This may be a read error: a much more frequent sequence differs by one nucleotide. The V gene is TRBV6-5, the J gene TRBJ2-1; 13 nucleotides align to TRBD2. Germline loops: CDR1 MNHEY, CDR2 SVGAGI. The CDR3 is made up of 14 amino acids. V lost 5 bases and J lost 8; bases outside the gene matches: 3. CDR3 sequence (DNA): TGTGCCAGCAGTCGACTAGCGGGGGGAGATGAGCAGTTCTTC. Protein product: CASSRLAGGDEQFF.

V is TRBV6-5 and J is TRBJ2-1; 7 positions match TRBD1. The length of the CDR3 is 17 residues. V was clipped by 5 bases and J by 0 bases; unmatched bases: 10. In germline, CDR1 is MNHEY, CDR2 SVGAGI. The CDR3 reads CASSPRQGGSSYNEQFF. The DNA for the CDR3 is TGTGCCAGCAGTCCCCGACAGGGCGGAAGCTCCTACAATGAGCAGTTCTTC.

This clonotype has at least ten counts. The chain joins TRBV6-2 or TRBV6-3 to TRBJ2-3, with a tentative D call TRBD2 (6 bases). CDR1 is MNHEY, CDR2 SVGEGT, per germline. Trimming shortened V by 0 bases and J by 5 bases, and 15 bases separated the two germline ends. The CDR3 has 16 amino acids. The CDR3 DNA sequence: TGTGCCAGCAGTTACTCGAGGGCGACTAGTAGAGATACGCAGTATTTT. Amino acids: CASSYSRATSRDTQYF.

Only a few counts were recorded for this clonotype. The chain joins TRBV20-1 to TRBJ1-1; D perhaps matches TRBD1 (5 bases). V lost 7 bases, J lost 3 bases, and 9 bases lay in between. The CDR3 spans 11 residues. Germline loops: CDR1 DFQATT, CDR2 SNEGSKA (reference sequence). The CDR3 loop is CSVKGDTEAFF. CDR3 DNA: TGCAGTGTGAAAGGGGACACTGAAGCTTTCTTT.

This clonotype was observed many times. The CDR3 is CSARPNQKGSEQFF. The CDR3 DNA reads as TGCAGTGCTAGACCAAATCAGAAGGGGTCTGAGCAGTTCTTC. This chain uses TRBV20-1 with TRBJ2-1, with D tentatively TRBD1 (5 bases). With 2 bases removed from V and 9 bases from J, the gap between germline ends came to 17 bases. Germline lookup yields CDR1 DFQATT and CDR2 SNEGSKA (reference sequence). The CDR3 length is 14 residues.

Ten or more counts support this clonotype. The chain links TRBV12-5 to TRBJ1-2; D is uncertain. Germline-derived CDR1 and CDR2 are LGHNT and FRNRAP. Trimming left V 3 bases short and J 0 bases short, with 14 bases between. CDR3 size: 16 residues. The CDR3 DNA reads TGTGCTAGTGGTTTAGGTGTAACGCAAGCTAACTATGGCTACACCTTC. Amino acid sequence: CASGLGVTQANYGYTF.

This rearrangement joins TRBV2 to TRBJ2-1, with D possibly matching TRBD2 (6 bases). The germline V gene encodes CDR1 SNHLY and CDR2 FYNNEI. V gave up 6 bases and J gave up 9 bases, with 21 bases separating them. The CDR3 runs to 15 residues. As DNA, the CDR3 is TGTGCCAGCAGCGAGCCGGGACTGCGAAGTGGTGAGCAGTTCTTC. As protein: CASSEPGLRSGEQFF.

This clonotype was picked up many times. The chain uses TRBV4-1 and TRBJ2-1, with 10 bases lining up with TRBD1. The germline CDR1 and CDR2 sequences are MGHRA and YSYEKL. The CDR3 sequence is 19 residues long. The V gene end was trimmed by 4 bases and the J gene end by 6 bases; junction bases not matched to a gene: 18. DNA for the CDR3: TGCGCCAGCAGCCCAACCTCCTTCCTTGGACAGGGGGGAAGCAATGAGCAGTTCTTC. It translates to CASSPTSFLGQGGSNEQFF.

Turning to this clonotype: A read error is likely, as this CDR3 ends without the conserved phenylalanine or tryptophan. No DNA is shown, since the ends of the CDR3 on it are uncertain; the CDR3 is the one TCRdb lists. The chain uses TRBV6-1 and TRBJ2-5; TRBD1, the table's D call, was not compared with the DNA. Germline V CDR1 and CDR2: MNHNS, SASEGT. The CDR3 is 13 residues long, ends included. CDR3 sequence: CASSDSRGYTFGS.

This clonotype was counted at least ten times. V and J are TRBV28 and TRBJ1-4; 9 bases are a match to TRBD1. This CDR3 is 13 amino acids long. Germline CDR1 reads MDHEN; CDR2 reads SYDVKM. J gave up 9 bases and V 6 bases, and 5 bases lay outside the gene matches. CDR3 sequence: CASSLGQGKKLFF. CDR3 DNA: TGTGCCAGCAGCCTTGGACAGGGGAAAAAACTGTTTTTT.

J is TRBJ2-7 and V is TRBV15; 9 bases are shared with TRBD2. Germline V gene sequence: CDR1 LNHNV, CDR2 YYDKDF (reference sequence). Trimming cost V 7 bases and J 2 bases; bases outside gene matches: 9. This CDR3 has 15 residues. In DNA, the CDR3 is TGTGCCACCACTAGCGGGGCCCTTCCCCCCTACGAGCAGTACGTC. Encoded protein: CATTSGALPPYEQYV.

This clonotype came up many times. The CDR3 reads CASSRGAIYEQYV. The CDR3 DNA reads as TGTGCCAGCAGCCGGGGGGCCATCTACGAGCAGTACGTC. The chain carries TRBV7-4 and TRBJ2-7, with D possibly being TRBD2 (7 bases). Looked up from germline, CDR1 is SGHVT and CDR2 is SQSDAQ. Trimming left V 5 bases short and J 3 bases short, with 11 bases between. The CDR3 extends over 13 amino acids.

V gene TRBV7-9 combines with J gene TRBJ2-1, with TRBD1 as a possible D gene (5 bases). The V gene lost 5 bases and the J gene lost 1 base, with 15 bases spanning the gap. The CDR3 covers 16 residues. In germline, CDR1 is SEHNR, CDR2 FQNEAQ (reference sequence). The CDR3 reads CASSNKAGKSYNEQFF. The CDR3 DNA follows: TGTGCCAGCAGCAATAAGGCAGGGAAATCCTACAATGAGCAGTTCTTC.